The 13 T cell receptor beta chains below were found in one sample sequenced in a study of T cell clonality in common variable immunodeficiency. The assay was immunoSEQ multiplex PCR, and TCRdb's table has in-frame clones only and misses some. Altogether approximately 42,000 clones were found in the sample, and no singletons occur. The sample taken for sequencing was peripheral blood mononuclear cells. Every receptor here comes from a person between 18 and 69 years old in good health.

This clone was seen ten or more times. Read sequence stops 3 residues before the CDR3 end, and the germline J gene provides the missing end. The chain combines TRBV4-2 with TRBJ2-2; TRBD2 matches at 14 bases. There are 17 residues in the CDR3. Germline V gene data show CDR1 as LGHNA and CDR2 as YNFKEQ. V shed 4 bases and J 0 bases; nucleotides not matched to a gene: 1. CDR3 sequence reads: CASSPGLAGANTGELFF. The covered CDR3 bases are TGTGCCAGCAGCCCGGGACTAGCGGGAGCGAACACCGGGGAG.

The sample holds many counts of this clone. The CDR3 DNA, read in part, is TGCAGTGCTATAAGGACAGAAAATTCACCC. Translating gives CSAIRTENSP. The complete CDR3 sequence is CSAIRTENSPLHF. The chain employs TRBV20-1 and TRBJ1-6, with D perhaps TRBD1 (6 bases). The read gets to within 3 residues of the CDR3 end, and the germline J gene fills in the rest. Germline lookup yields CDR1 DFQATT and CDR2 SNEGSKA (reference sequence). The CDR3 covers 13 residues. The V gene lost 4 bases and the J gene lost 7 bases, with 11 bases spanning the gap.

As to this clone: The read is 3 residues too short to cover the CDR3 end, so that end is filled in from the germline J gene. The J gene is TRBJ1-6, the V gene TRBV19; D ambiguous. The CDR3 runs to 15 residues. V dropped 3 bases and J dropped 7 bases, with 13 bases sitting between them. Germline V lookup: CDR1 LNHDA, CDR2 SQIVND (reference sequence). The CDR3 DNA, read in part, is TGTGCCAGTAGTATCGGCCAGAACTACAATTCACCC. Translating gives CASSIGQNYNSP. The entire CDR3 reads CASSIGQNYNSPLHF.

This clone was recorded many times. The read is 3 residues too short to cover the CDR3 end, so that end is filled in from the germline J gene. This sequence joins TRBV30 and TRBJ2-7; D gene ambiguous. V lost 0 bases to trimming and J lost 6 bases, with 15 bases between them. The CDR3 runs 14 residues. Germline V CDR1 and CDR2: GTSNPN, SVGIG (reference sequence). The CDR3 loop reads CAWSVPHATAEQYF. CDR3 DNA, as far as it was read: TGTGCCTGGAGTGTCCCACACGCAACAGCCGAG.

This clone has at least ten counts. The CDR3 goes on 3 residues after the read ends, and that part is filled in from the germline J gene. V gene TRBV7-2 combines with J gene TRBJ2-7, with D perhaps TRBD2 (6 bases). Trimming took off 5 bases at V and 2 bases at J, with 16 bases between the two ends. The CDR3 is 15 residues long. The germline V gene encodes CDR1 SGHTA and CDR2 FQGNSA. This chain's CDR3 is CASSPKMGGTYEQYF. CDR3 DNA (partial): TGTGCCAGCAGCCCAAAAATGGGGGGTACCTACGAG. Variable domain in full (rest from reference TRBV7-2 and TRBJ2-7): GAGVSQSPSNKVTEKGKDVELRCDPISGHTALYWYRQSLGQGLEFLIYFQGNSAPDKSGLPSDRFSAERTGGSVSTLTIQRTQQEDSAVYLCASSPKMGGTYEQYFGPGTRLTVT.

This clone has a count of ten or more. Read sequence stops 3 residues before the CDR3 end, and the germline J gene provides the missing end. This chain links TRBV19 with TRBJ2-1, with 10 bases that match TRBD2. CDR3 length: 18 amino acids. From germline, CDR1 is LNHDA and CDR2 SQIVND (reference sequence). After removal of 7 bases from V and 6 bases from J, the junction contained 18 bases not matched to a gene. CDR3: CASMRLAGDLMYGNEQFF. Partial CDR3 DNA: TGTGCCAGTATGAGGCTAGCGGGAGATTTGATGTATGGCAATGAG.

This clone was detected ten times or more. Read data end 3 residues before the CDR3 end; the end is taken from the germline J gene. The genes are TRBV19 and TRBJ2-5; 10 bases line up with TRBD2. Germline CDR1 and CDR2: LNHDA and SQIVND (reference sequence). The CDR3 totals 16 residues. V lost 5 bases and J lost 3; bases outside the gene matches: 9. The CDR3 sequence: CASSPIRTSGEETQYF. CDR3 DNA, as far as it was read: TGTGCCAGTAGTCCCATAAGGACTAGCGGAGAAGAGACC.

Ten or more counts support this clone. The read comes to an end 3 residues before the CDR3 does, leaving the germline J gene to fill in the end. This chain joins TRBV5-1 and TRBJ2-1, with D unclear. Trimming removed 3 bases from V and 6 bases from J, with 7 bases in between. CDR3 length: 12 residues. The germline V gene encodes CDR1 SGHRS and CDR2 YFSETQ. The part of the CDR3 DNA that was read is TGCGCCAGCAGCTACGCGTCCAATGAG. Its translation: CASSYASNE. The CDR3 in its entirety is CASSYASNEQFF.

This clone was seen at least ten times. With the read ending 3 residues before the CDR3 end, the germline J gene is used to fill in that end. V is TRBV2 and J is TRBJ2-3, with TRBD2 matching 8 bases. The CDR3 loop spans 17 amino acids. The V and J ends lost 6 bases and 6 bases, in that order; junction bases with no gene match: 17. Germline V CDR1 and CDR2: SNHLY, FYNNEI. CDR3 protein: CASRKKTSAMSSDTQYF. Incomplete CDR3 DNA: TGTGCCAGCAGGAAAAAGACTAGCGCTATGAGCTCGGATACG.

This clone occurred many times. CDR3: CASSPSGLNPYNEQFF. CDR3 DNA (partial): TGTGCCAGCAGCCCGTCCGGACTCAATCCCTACAATGAG. This chain joins TRBV13 and TRBJ2-1; a possible D gene is TRBD2 (5 bases). Read coverage stops 3 residues before the CDR3 terminus; the germline J gene supplies the remainder. Germline lookup yields CDR1 PRHDT and CDR2 FYEKMQ (reference sequence). This CDR3 contains 16 residues. V lost 5 bases to trimming and J lost 2 bases, with 16 bases between them.

Many counts were recorded for this clone. The CDR3 extends 3 residues past the end of the read, so its final part is completed from the germline J gene. The chain has TRBV19 and TRBJ2-3; the match to TRBD2 covers 13 bases. Looked up from germline, CDR1 is LNHDA and CDR2 is SQIVND (reference sequence). The J segment lost 6 bases and the V segment lost 5 bases, leaving 8 bases of the junction unmatched. This CDR3 has 16 amino acids. The CDR3 here is CASSERTSGRFDTQYF. CDR3 DNA (partial): TGTGCCAGTAGTGAACGGACTAGCGGGAGATTTGATACG.

This clone was seen at least ten times. The CDR3 is cut off 3 residues early in the read; its end comes from the germline J gene. The rearrangement uses TRBV4-1 and TRBJ2-7, with 10 bases matching TRBD2. This CDR3 is built from 16 residues. Germline V lookup: CDR1 MGHRA, CDR2 YSYEKL. V gave up 0 bases and J gave up 5 bases; unmatched junction bases: 7. The CDR3 sequence: CASSQEAAGGPDEQYF. CDR3 DNA, as far as it was read: TGCGCCAGCAGCCAAGAGGCAGCGGGAGGGCCCGACGAG.

The sample holds many counts of this clone. The read is 3 residues too short to cover the CDR3 end, so that end is filled in from the germline J gene. This chain joins TRBV9 and TRBJ2-1; TRBD2 might be the D (5 bases). The CDR3 runs 18 residues. The germline gives CDR1 SGDLS, CDR2 YYNGEE. V was pared by 0 bases and J by 4 bases, with 20 bases between. The covered CDR3 bases are TGTGCCAGCAGCGTAGGGGCTAGCTCCCAAATTACATACAATGAG. This codes for CASSVGASSQITYNE. The full CDR3 reads CASSVGASSQITYNEQFF.